This is a list of T cell receptor beta chains from one sample in a study of T cells in Graves' hyperthyroidism and ophthalmopathy. TCRdb recomputed calls from the multiplex PCR reads with MiXCR, one row per CDR3 protein. The sample contains nearly 600,000 distinct CDR3 sequences, about 14% of which appear only once. Sequences were obtained from blood. The receptors here all came from a woman under 30 with Graves' ophthalmopathy. The CDR3 runs from the conserved cysteine through the conserved F or W. A D gene is named only where the DNA matches it firmly. Not all rows give a size; the values are once, few, many and, for expanded clones, a class.

v_gene	abundance	d_gene	j_gene	len	CDR3aa	CDR3nt
TRBV3-1	NA	NA	TRBJ2-7	14	CASSQAHGAYEQYF	TGTGCCAGCAGCCAAGCCCACGGGGCCTACGAGCAGTACTTC
TRBV7-9	few	NA	TRBJ1-1	15	CASSQGVVSYTEAFF	TGTGCCAGCAGCCAAGGGGTAGTCAGTTACACTGAAGCTTTCTTT
TRBV4-3	NA	NA	TRBJ2-7	20	CASSQDVGGQGRAGSYEQYF	TGCGCCAGCAGCCAAGATGTGGGGGGGCAGGGAAGGGCCGGATCCTACGAGCAGTACTTC
TRBV24-1	many	NA	TRBJ2-3	14	CATQDATRTDTQYF	TGTGCCACTCAGGACGCCACTCGCACAGATACGCAGTATTTT
TRBV20-1	many	NA	TRBJ1-2	13	CSARDYRSYGYTF	TGCAGTGCTAGAGATTACAGGTCCTATGGCTACACCTTC
TRBV27	NA	TRBD1	TRBJ1-4	16	CASTGSKGQPNEKLFF	TGTGCCAGCACCGGAAGTAAGGGACAGCCTAATGAAAAACTGTTTTTT
TRBV6-1	NA	NA	TRBJ1-6	16	CASSEARSRTNSPLHF	TGTGCCAGCAGTGAAGCGAGGAGCCGGACGAATTCACCCCTCCACTTT
TRBV4-3	few	TRBD1	TRBJ1-2	15	CASSQDLGDRGGYTF	TGCGCCAGCAGCCAAGACTTGGGAGACAGGGGCGGCTACACCTTC
TRBV25-1	NA	TRBD1	TRBJ2-2	16	CASSESRGTGTGELFF	TGTGCCAGCAGTGAATCAAGGGGGACAGGGACCGGGGAGCTGTTTTTT
TRBV29-1	many	NA	TRBJ2-7	15	CSVEDTEHHSYEQYF	TGCAGCGTTGAAGATACGGAACACCACTCCTACGAGCAGTACTTC
TRBV6-2/TRBV6-3	many	TRBD1	TRBJ2-7	14	CASTSDRVVYEQYF	TGTGCCAGCACCTCGGACAGGGTAGTATACGAGCAGTACTTC
TRBV28	many	NA	TRBJ2-7	15	CASSLSGRTTYEQYF	TGTGCCAGCAGTTTGTCAGGACGGACAACCTACGAGCAGTACTTC
TRBV7-9	many	TRBD1	TRBJ1-1	14	CASSQTGSNTEAFF	TGTGCCAGCAGCCAGACAGGGTCCAACACTGAAGCTTTCTTT
TRBV5-4	NA	NA	TRBJ2-7	16	CASSLDTGTAAYEQYF	TGTGCCAGCAGCTTGGATACCGGGACGGCCGCCTACGAGCAGTACTTC
TRBV24-1	NA	TRBD2	TRBJ2-7	15	CATSSGTSGSYEQYF	TGTGCCACCAGCAGCGGGACTAGCGGGAGTTACGAGCAGTACTTC
TRBV20-1	many	NA	TRBJ1-1	12	CSARVGPKGAFF	TGCAGTGCTAGGGTTGGACCGAAGGGAGCTTTCTTT
TRBV7-3	many	NA	TRBJ2-7	17	CASSLLPSGADSYEQYF	TGTGCCAGCAGCTTACTTCCCTCAGGGGCCGATTCCTACGAGCAGTACTTC
TRBV7-2	many	NA	TRBJ2-7	11	CASSLYHEQYF	TGTGCCAGCAGCTTATACCACGAGCAGTACTTC
TRBV6-2/TRBV6-3	NA	TRBD2	TRBJ2-1	16	CASSYPGLALLDEQFF	TGTGCCAGCAGTTACCCGGGACTAGCCCTACTAGATGAGCAGTTCTTC
TRBV4-1	NA	TRBD1	TRBJ1-5	16	CASSQHRDRLNQPQHF	TGCGCCAGCAGCCAACACAGGGACAGGTTGAATCAGCCCCAGCATTTT
TRBV20-1	many	TRBD2	TRBJ2-5	14	CSADSGSTTETQYF	TGCAGTGCGGATAGCGGGAGTACCACCGAGACCCAGTACTTC
TRBV12-3/TRBV12-4	few	TRBD1	TRBJ2-6	17	CASSYRGLSSGANVLTF	TGTGCCAGCAGTTACAGGGGCCTAAGCTCTGGGGCCAACGTCCTGACTTTC
TRBV24-1	many	TRBD2	TRBJ2-5	13	CATAGGRQETQYF	TGTGCCACCGCGGGAGGCCGCCAAGAGACCCAGTACTTC
TRBV20-1	few	TRBD2	TRBJ2-7	13	CSARGRGAGEQYF	TGCAGTGCTAGAGGGCGGGGGGCGGGAGAGCAGTACTTC
TRBV5-4	NA	TRBD2	TRBJ2-5	15	CASSLYGTRGETQYF	TGTGCCAGCAGCTTATATGGGACTAGAGGAGAGACCCAGTACTTC
TRBV12-3/TRBV12-4	many	NA	TRBJ2-6	14	CASHSRDGANVLTF	TGTGCCAGCCATTCGCGAGATGGGGCCAACGTCCTGACTTTC
TRBV7-9	many	TRBD1	TRBJ1-4	13	CASSTGGNEKLFF	TGTGCCAGCTCGACAGGGGGTAATGAAAAACTGTTTTTT
TRBV28	many	NA	TRBJ2-3	14	CASSLDGGTDTQYF	TGTGCCAGCAGCCTAGACGGGGGCACAGATACGCAGTATTTT
TRBV28	NA	NA	TRBJ2-4	15	CASSLLRTAGNIQYF	TGTGCCAGCAGTTTACTCAGGACGGCCGGGAACATTCAGTACTTC
TRBV28	NA	TRBD2	TRBJ2-1	17	CASSDGRGSGAYNEQFF	TGTGCCAGCAGTGATGGTCGCGGGAGCGGAGCCTACAATGAGCAGTTCTTC
TRBV20-1	few	NA	TRBJ1-2	12	CSAIPNPYGYTF	TGCAGTGCTATCCCAAATCCATATGGCTACACCTTC
TRBV3-1	many	TRBD2	TRBJ2-1	16	CASSQGAPGTSGQQFF	TGTGCCAGCAGCCAAGGAGCGCCCGGGACTAGCGGACAGCAGTTCTTC
TRBV5-1	many	NA	TRBJ2-2	14	CASRWDPHSRKLFF	TGCGCCAGCAGGTGGGATCCCCACTCTCGTAAGCTGTTTTTT
TRBV5-5	many	NA	TRBJ1-5	14	CASSLIGFNQPQHF	TGTGCCAGCAGCCTCATAGGATTCAATCAGCCCCAGCATTTT
TRBV6-1	NA	TRBD1	TRBJ1-2	22	CASSGYRDRGRVRDGPLYGYTF	TGTGCCAGCAGCGGATACCGGGACAGGGGGCGCGTTCGCGACGGGCCGCTCTATGGCTACACCTTC
TRBV19	few	NA	TRBJ1-2	15	CASSIEARNFYGYTF	TGTGCCAGTAGTATAGAGGCCAGGAATTTTTATGGCTACACCTTC
TRBV6-1	many	NA	TRBJ2-1	15	CASSRLLRSRNEQFF	TGTGCCAGCAGCCGCCTGCTCAGGTCTCGCAATGAGCAGTTCTTC
TRBV10-1	NA	TRBD1	TRBJ1-2	16	CASSWTGAGTVYGYTF	TGTGCCAGCAGTTGGACAGGGGCCGGGACAGTCTATGGCTACACCTTC
TRBV20-1	few	TRBD1	TRBJ1-5	16	CSAAVGTGVAYQPQHF	TGCAGTGCTGCCGTTGGGACAGGGGTGGCCTATCAGCCCCAGCATTTT
TRBV7-9	NA	NA	TRBJ1-4	14	CASSLTGWSEKLVF	TGTGCCAGCAGCTTGACAGGTTGGAGTGAAAAACTGGTTTTT
TRBV6-1	few	TRBD2	TRBJ2-1	19	CASSSFGLAGARSYNEQFF	TGTGCCAGCAGTTCCTTTGGACTAGCGGGAGCCCGCTCCTACAATGAGCAGTTCTTC
TRBV20-1	NA	TRBD2	TRBJ2-1	15	CSAPRSGRDSREQFF	TGCAGTGCTCCTAGAAGCGGGAGGGATTCCCGTGAGCAGTTCTTC
TRBV15	NA	TRBD2	TRBJ2-2	19	CATSPSGRHWTTLPGELFF	TGTGCCACCAGCCCTAGCGGGAGGCATTGGACAACCCTACCCGGGGAGCTGTTTTTT
TRBV4-1	few	NA	TRBJ2-1	13	CASSQWEYNEQFF	TGCGCCAGCAGCCAGTGGGAATACAATGAGCAGTTCTTC
TRBV7-9	NA	NA	TRBJ1-2	16	CASSPQDGVYTGGYTF	TGTGCCAGCAGTCCCCAGGACGGGGTTTATACGGGTGGCTACACCTTC
TRBV29-1	NA	NA	TRBJ2-7	16	CSVEGAGSSRDYEQYF	TGCAGCGTTGAAGGGGCTGGGAGCTCCCGGGACTACGAGCAGTACTTC
TRBV6-2/TRBV6-3	many	TRBD2	TRBJ2-1	14	CASSSLAGVNEQFF	TGTGCCAGCAGTTCCCTAGCGGGAGTGAATGAGCAGTTCTTC
TRBV9	NA	NA	TRBJ1-3	16	CASSADKGGYGNTIYF	TGTGCCAGCAGCGCCGATAAGGGGGGGTATGGAAACACCATATATTTT
TRBV30	many	TRBD2	TRBJ2-3	16	CAWSTFGLAETDTQYF	TGTGCCTGGAGTACCTTCGGACTAGCGGAAACAGATACGCAGTATTTT
TRBV12-5	many	NA	TRBJ2-1	16	CASGSAGEGSYNEQFF	TGTGCTAGTGGTTCCGCTGGGGAAGGCTCCTACAATGAGCAGTTCTTC
TRBV6-1	NA	NA	TRBJ1-3	12	CASSDDDRTIYF	TGTGCCAGCAGTGACGACGATAGGACCATATATTTT
TRBV7-2	many	NA	TRBJ1-5	15	CASSLGTGKNQPQHF	TGTGCCAGCAGCTTAGGGACCGGGAAAAATCAGCCCCAGCATTTT
TRBV9	NA	TRBD1	TRBJ2-2	17	CASSVGGAGGSTGELFF	TGTGCCAGCAGCGTAGGAGGGGCAGGGGGCAGCACCGGGGAGCTGTTTTTT
TRBV5-1	NA	NA	TRBJ1-1	16	CASSLERPGTGTEAFF	TGCGCCAGCAGCTTGGAGAGGCCAGGGACCGGAACTGAAGCTTTCTTT
TRBV19	NA	NA	TRBJ2-6	14	CASSDQGGANVLTF	TGTGCCAGTAGTGATCAAGGTGGGGCCAACGTCCTGACTTTC
TRBV5-5	NA	NA	TRBJ1-6	16	CASSLGLGQENSPLHF	TGTGCCAGCAGCTTGGGGCTCGGCCAGGAGAATTCACCCCTCCACTTT
TRBV3-1	NA	NA	TRBJ1-2	15	CASSQDLLANYGYTF	TGTGCCAGCAGCCAAGATCTACTAGCTAACTATGGCTACACCTTC
TRBV9	many	TRBD1	TRBJ2-1	15	CASSSRGGEQFEQFF	TGTGCCAGCAGCTCTAGAGGGGGCGAACAATTTGAGCAGTTCTTC
TRBV12-3/TRBV12-4	many	NA	TRBJ2-7	16	CASSLDPGLRAYEQYF	TGTGCCAGTAGTTTAGATCCAGGACTAAGAGCCTACGAGCAGTACTTC